These T cell receptor beta chains were read from a single sample in a study of T and B cells in COVID-19 patients. Via MiXCR, TCRdb re-called the multiplex PCR reads, giving one row per CDR3 protein. The sample yields approximately 9,500 distinct CDR3 sequences, 25% to 30% seen once. The material sequenced was blood. Receptors originate from a human donor who had recovered from COVID-19. CDR3s include the opening cysteine and the closing phenylalanine or tryptophan. Fields, in order: V gene, CDR3 length, J gene, D gene, clone size, CDR3 protein, CDR3 DNA. The D gene is left open where the match is weak. Rows may omit the clone size; those that give it use once, few, many or a size class.

TRBV5-1,17,TRBJ2-2,.,many,CASSLNPRGPFTGELFF,TGCGCCAGCAGCTTGAACCCCAGGGGCCCCTTCACCGGGGAGCTGTTTTTT
TRBV20-1,13,TRBJ1-5,.,.,CSAGRDSNQPQHF,TGCAGTGCGGGAAGGGACAGCAATCAGCCCCAGCATTTT
TRBV6-2/TRBV6-3,13,TRBJ1-5,.,.,CASSAWFGQPQHF,TGTGCCAGCAGTGCATGGTTCGGTCAGCCCCAGCATTTT
TRBV28,14,TRBJ1-1,.,.,CASNPSSWNTEAFF,TGTGCCAGCAATCCCTCTTCGTGGAACACTGAAGCTTTCTTT
TRBV20-1,18,TRBJ2-1,TRBD2,.,CSARDWQRGTSGRAEQFF,TGCAGTGCTAGAGATTGGCAAAGAGGGACTAGCGGGAGGGCTGAGCAGTTCTTC
TRBV4-3,15,TRBJ2-3,.,.,CASSQDQRFSDTQYF,TGCGCCAGCAGCCAAGATCAACGGTTCTCGGATACGCAGTATTTT
TRBV5-5,15,TRBJ2-7,.,medium-sized,CASSLVAAARAEQYF,TGTGCCAGCAGCTTGGTAGCAGCGGCGCGCGCCGAGCAGTACTTC
TRBV11-1,14,TRBJ2-7,.,medium-sized,CASRLNRGAGEQYF,TGTGCCAGCAGGCTTAACAGAGGGGCTGGGGAGCAGTACTTC
TRBV6-5,14,TRBJ1-1,.,many,CASSRQVMNTEAFF,TGTGCCAGCAGTCGACAGGTCATGAACACTGAAGCTTTCTTT
TRBV5-4,9,TRBJ2-7,.,medium-sized,CASSLEQYF,TGTGCCAGCAGCTTGGAGCAGTACTTC
TRBV12-3/TRBV12-4,15,TRBJ1-6,.,.,CASSLFRAYNSPLHF,TGTGCCAGCAGTTTATTCCGTGCTTATAATTCACCCCTCCACTTT
TRBV5-6,14,TRBJ1-2,.,.,CASRTEVSNYGYTF,TGCGCCAGCAGAACGGAGGTTTCCAACTATGGCTACACCTTC
TRBV30,15,TRBJ2-1,.,.,CAWSRQGGSYNEQFF,TGTGCCTGGAGCCGACAGGGAGGCTCCTACAATGAGCAGTTCTTC
TRBV6-2/TRBV6-3,15,TRBJ2-1,.,.,CASTRPGLDYNEQFF,TGTGCCAGCACACGGCCCGGGTTGGACTACAATGAGCAGTTCTTC
TRBV29-1,12,TRBJ1-2,.,many,CSAADNNYGYTF,TGCAGCGCCGCCGACAATAACTATGGCTACACCTTC
TRBV6-2/TRBV6-3,16,TRBJ2-7,TRBD1,few,CASSYGTGQFSYEQYF,TGTGCCAGCAGTTATGGGACAGGGCAATTTTCCTACGAGCAGTACTTC
TRBV6-5,14,TRBJ1-2,TRBD1,.,CASTRQGADYGYTF,TGTGCCAGCACCCGACAGGGGGCAGACTATGGCTACACCTTC
TRBV6-5,12,TRBJ1-5,.,.,CASGKVDQPQHF,TGTGCCAGCGGTAAAGTGGATCAGCCCCAGCATTTT
TRBV28,15,TRBJ2-1,.,.,CASGSRGRRRNEQFF,TGTGCCAGCGGTTCCAGGGGCCGGCGTCGCAATGAGCAGTTCTTC
TRBV7-2,18,TRBJ2-2,TRBD2,few,CASSFIGPAGGLGGELFF,TGTGCCAGCAGCTTCATAGGGCCAGCGGGAGGGCTAGGCGGGGAGCTGTTTTTT
TRBV19,16,TRBJ2-1,TRBD2,medium-sized,CASSFHPSGRLNEQFF,TGTGCCAGTAGCTTCCACCCTAGCGGGAGGTTGAATGAGCAGTTCTTC
TRBV15,13,TRBJ2-7,TRBD2,medium-sized,CAIQRGYEGEQYF,TGTGCCATTCAGCGGGGGTACGAGGGAGAGCAGTACTTC
TRBV11-2,16,TRBJ2-1,.,many,CASSLLSGSSYNEQFF,TGTGCCAGCAGTCTCCTGAGTGGGAGCTCCTACAATGAGCAGTTCTTC
TRBV27,13,TRBJ2-3,TRBD2,.,CATRASGSDTQYF,TGTGCCACCAGGGCTAGCGGAAGTGATACGCAGTATTTT
TRBV20-1,14,TRBJ2-3,.,.,CSAMVGGSTDTQYF,TGCAGTGCCATGGTGGGTGGGTCCACAGATACGCAGTATTTT
TRBV27,16,TRBJ1-1,TRBD1,few,CASSLGGRGRLSRAFF,TGTGCCAGCAGTTTAGGGGGCAGGGGGCGTCTAAGCCGAGCTTTCTTT
TRBV5-4,14,TRBJ2-7,.,few,CASRLWGGRKEQYF,TGTGCCAGCAGACTTTGGGGGGGCCGTAAAGAGCAGTACTTC
TRBV5-4,16,TRBJ2-1,TRBD2,few,CASSLVASGGLNEQFF,TGTGCCAGCAGCTTGGTTGCTAGCGGGGGGTTGAATGAGCAGTTCTTC
TRBV13,14,TRBJ2-6,.,medium-sized,CASSLRSGANVLTF,TGTGCCAGCAGCTTAAGGTCCGGGGCCAACGTCCTGACTTTC
TRBV25-1,15,TRBJ1-6,.,.,CASSDRTEYNSPLHF,TGTGCCAGCAGTGATAGGACGGAGTATAATTCACCCCTCCACTTT
TRBV29-1,12,TRBJ1-1,TRBD1,medium-sized,CSVRIQGAEAFF,TGCAGCGTTCGCATACAGGGGGCTGAAGCTTTCTTT
TRBV7-2,16,TRBJ2-3,TRBD2,few,CASSSQSGGLTDTQYF,TGTGCCAGCAGCTCGCAGAGCGGGGGCCTCACAGATACGCAGTATTTT
TRBV28,14,TRBJ2-5,.,.,CASSLLPYQETQYF,TGTGCCAGCAGCCTCCTACCTTACCAAGAGACCCAGTACTTC
TRBV29-1,15,TRBJ2-7,TRBD2,few,CSVRAGTSGTYEQYF,TGCAGCGTTAGAGCCGGGACTAGCGGTACCTACGAGCAGTACTTC
TRBV7-9,15,TRBJ2-5,.,few,CASSLLDSPAGTQYF,TGTGCCAGCAGCTTGCTTGACAGCCCGGCAGGGACCCAGTACTTC
TRBV7-9,17,TRBJ2-1,.,.,CASSGTINPGPKDEQFF,TGTGCCAGCAGCGGTACAATAAACCCGGGCCCAAAGGATGAGCAGTTCTTC
TRBV6-2/TRBV6-3,14,TRBJ2-7,.,medium-sized,CASSPRTATSEQYF,TGTGCCAGCAGCCCCAGGACAGCCACGAGCGAGCAGTACTTC
TRBV6-5,12,TRBJ2-3,.,many,CASSVRGDTQYF,TGTGCCAGCAGTGTCAGGGGCGATACGCAGTATTTT
TRBV6-1,13,TRBJ2-7,.,medium-sized,CASKAGGRYEQYF,TGTGCCAGCAAGGCAGGTGGTCGCTACGAGCAGTACTTC